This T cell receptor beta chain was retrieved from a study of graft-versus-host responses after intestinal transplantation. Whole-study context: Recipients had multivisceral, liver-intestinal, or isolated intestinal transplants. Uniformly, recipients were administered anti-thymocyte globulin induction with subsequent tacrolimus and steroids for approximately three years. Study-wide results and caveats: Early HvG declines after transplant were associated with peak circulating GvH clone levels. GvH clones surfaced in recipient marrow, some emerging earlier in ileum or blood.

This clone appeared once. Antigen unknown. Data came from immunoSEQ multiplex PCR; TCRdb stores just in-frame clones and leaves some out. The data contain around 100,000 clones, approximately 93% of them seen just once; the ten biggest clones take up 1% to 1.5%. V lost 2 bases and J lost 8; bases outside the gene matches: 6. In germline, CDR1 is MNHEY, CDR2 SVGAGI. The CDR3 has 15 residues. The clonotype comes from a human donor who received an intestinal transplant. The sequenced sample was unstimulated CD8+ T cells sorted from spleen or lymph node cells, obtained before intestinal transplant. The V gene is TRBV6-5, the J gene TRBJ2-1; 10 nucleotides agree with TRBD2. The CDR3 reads CASSYVTSGVDEQFF. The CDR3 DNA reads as TGTGCCAGCAGTTACGTAACTAGCGGGGTCGATGAGCAGTTCTTC.